One TCR beta chain is described in this entry. Across roughly 25 US areas, participants ranged in age from about 18 to 90 years. Clinical history as reported by participants underpinned cohort assignment. The source of the sample is a study of blood T cell repertoires in COVID-19. Across the study: The study drew acute and convalescent COVID-19 samples from the United States, Italy and Spain. T cells, B-cell-depleted T cells, or PBMCs supplied cDNA or gDNA.

Here immunoSEQ multiplex PCR was the method, and the copy in TCRdb shows in-frame clones only, minus some. Seen here are about 140,000 clones, just under 85% observed once, and the top ten hold 3.4%. The V end lost 7 bases, the J end lost 4 bases, and 16 bases lay between the germline ends. The CDR3 runs 14 residues. Per the germline V gene, CDR1 is LNHDA and CDR2 is SQIVND (reference sequence). The chain employs TRBV19 and TRBJ1-2; perhaps TRBD1 as D (6 bases). The sequencing sample was made of PBMCs or T cells enriched from blood (not recorded which). The clonotype was recovered from a woman aged 50 to 65 with acute COVID-19. DNA for the CDR3: TGTGCCAGTACCGAACAGGGAAGAGGCTATGGCTACACCTTC. This codes for CASTEQGRGYGYTF.